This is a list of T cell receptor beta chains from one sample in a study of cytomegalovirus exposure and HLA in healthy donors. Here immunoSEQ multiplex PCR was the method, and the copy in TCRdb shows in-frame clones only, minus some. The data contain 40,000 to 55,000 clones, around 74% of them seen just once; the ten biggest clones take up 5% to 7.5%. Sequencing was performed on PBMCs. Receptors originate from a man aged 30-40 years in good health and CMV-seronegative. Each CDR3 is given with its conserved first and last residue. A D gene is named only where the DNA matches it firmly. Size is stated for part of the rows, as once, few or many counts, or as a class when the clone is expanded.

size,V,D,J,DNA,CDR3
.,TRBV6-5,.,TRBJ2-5,TGTGCCAGCTCTAGGGGTGGTGAGACCCAGTACTTC,CASSRGGETQYF
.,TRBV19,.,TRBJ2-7,TGTGCCAGTAGTATCGGCAGGGTGGGCGAGCAGTACTTC,CASSIGRVGEQYF
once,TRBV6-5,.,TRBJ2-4,TGTGCCAGCAGTTACTTGGGCTCCAAAAACATTCAGTACTTC,CASSYLGSKNIQYF
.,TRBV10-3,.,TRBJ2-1,TGTGCCATCAGGCGGGACGTTTCTAACAATGAGCAGTTCTTC,CAIRRDVSNNEQFF
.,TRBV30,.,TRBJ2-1,TGTGCCTGGGACTCCGGCTCCTACAATGAGCAGTTCTTC,CAWDSGSYNEQFF
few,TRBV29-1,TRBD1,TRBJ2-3,TGCAGCGTCCCCGGACAGGGGGCAGGAGATACGCAGTATTTT,CSVPGQGAGDTQYF
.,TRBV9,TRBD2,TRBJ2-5,TGTGCCAGCAGCCTAGCGGCGGTGTTAGAGACCCAGTACTTC,CASSLAAVLETQYF
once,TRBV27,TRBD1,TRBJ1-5,TGTGCCAGCAGTCCGGGGACAGGAAATCAGCCCCAGCATTTT,CASSPGTGNQPQHF
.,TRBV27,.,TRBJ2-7,TGTGCCAGCAGTTTTCAGCGGGCCTCCTACGAGCAGTACTTC,CASSFQRASYEQYF
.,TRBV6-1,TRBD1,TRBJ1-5,TGTGCCATAGGGACAGGGGGTCCCCAGCATTTT,CAIGTGGPQHF
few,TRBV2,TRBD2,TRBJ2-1,TGTGCCAGCAGTGTTCTAACTAGCGGGAGGGCCGGTGATGAGCAGTTCTTC,CASSVLTSGRAGDEQFF
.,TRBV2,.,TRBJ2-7,TGTGCCAGCAGTGATGGGGCAGGGAAGACTTCCTACGAGCAGTACTTC,CASSDGAGKTSYEQYF
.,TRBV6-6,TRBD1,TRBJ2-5,TGTGCCAGCAGTCAACAGGGGCGGCAAGAGACCCAGTACTTC,CASSQQGRQETQYF
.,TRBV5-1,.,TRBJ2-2,TGCGCCAGCAGTCACGTCGAGGCCGGGGAGCTGTTTTTT,CASSHVEAGELFF
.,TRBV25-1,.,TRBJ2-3,TGTGCCAGCAGTGGGGGACAACCATCCACAGATACGCAGTATTTT,CASSGGQPSTDTQYF
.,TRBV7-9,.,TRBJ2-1,TGTGCCAGCAGGGCTAGCTTATTAGCATCCCATGAGCAGTTCTTC,CASRASLLASHEQFF
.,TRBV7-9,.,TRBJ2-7,TGTTCCAGCAGCCCGCGGGACCTGAGCTCCTACGAGCAGTACTTC,CSSSPRDLSSYEQYF
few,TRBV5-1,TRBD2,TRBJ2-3,TGCGCCAGCAGGGCGGGAGGCCTCCTATCGGGCGATACGCAGTATTTT,CASRAGGLLSGDTQYF
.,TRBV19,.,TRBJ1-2,TGTGCCAGTAGTCCAGGATTCTATGGCTACACCTTC,CASSPGFYGYTF
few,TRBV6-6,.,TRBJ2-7,TGTGCCAGCAGCGCCGGGACAACTCTCTACGAGCAGTACTTC,CASSAGTTLYEQYF
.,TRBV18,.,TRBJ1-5,TGTGCCAGCTCACGAAAAGGGGATCAGCCCCAGCATTTT,CASSRKGDQPQHF
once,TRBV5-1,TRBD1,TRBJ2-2,TGCGCCAGCAGTTCCGGGACAGGGGGGTCCGGGGAGCTGTTTTTT,CASSSGTGGSGELFF
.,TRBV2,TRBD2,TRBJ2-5,TGTGCCAGCACAACTAGCGGGATGTCAGGGGAGACCCAGTACTTC,CASTTSGMSGETQYF
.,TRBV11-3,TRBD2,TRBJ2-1,TGTGCCAGCAGCTTAAATTCTTGGCTAGCGGGAGATGGAGAGCAGTTCTTC,CASSLNSWLAGDGEQFF
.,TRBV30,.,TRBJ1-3,TGTGCCTGGAAAGAATCAGGGTCTGGCGGAAACACCATATATTTT,CAWKESGSGGNTIYF
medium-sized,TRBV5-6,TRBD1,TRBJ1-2,TGTGCCAGCAGCTTGTGGGACAGGTCTAACTATGGCTACACCTTC,CASSLWDRSNYGYTF
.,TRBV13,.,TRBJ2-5,TGTGCCAGCAGCACCCCGGGGGAAGAGACCCAGTACTTC,CASSTPGEETQYF
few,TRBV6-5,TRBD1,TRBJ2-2,TGTGCCAGCAGTTACTTGGCAGGGGGCACCGGGGAGCTGTTTTTT,CASSYLAGGTGELFF
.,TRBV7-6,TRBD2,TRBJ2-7,TGTGCCAGCAGCTTGTCGGCTAGCGGGAGGGCCGATTACGAGCAGTACTTC,CASSLSASGRADYEQYF
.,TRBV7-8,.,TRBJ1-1,TGTGCCAGCGCGACGGTGGGGGCATGGAACACTGAAGCTTTCTTT,CASATVGAWNTEAFF
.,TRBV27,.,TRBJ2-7,TGTGCCAGCAGTACTGGGCCAGGGTCCGGACCCTACGAGCAGTACTTC,CASSTGPGSGPYEQYF
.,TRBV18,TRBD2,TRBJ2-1,TGTGCCAGCTCCCGGGGACTAGCGGGATATGAGCAGTTCTTC,CASSRGLAGYEQFF
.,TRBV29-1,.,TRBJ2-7,TGCAGCTTCAGGGGAATCTCCTACGAGCAGTACTTC,CSFRGISYEQYF
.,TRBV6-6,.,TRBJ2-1,TGTGCCAGCGGACTAGGGCGTTTGGGGGGCGATGAGCAGTTCTTC,CASGLGRLGGDEQFF
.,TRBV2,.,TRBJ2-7,TGTGCCAGCAGTGAATCAGGGTTAGGTTTCTACGAGCAGTACTTC,CASSESGLGFYEQYF